This T cell receptor beta chain originates from a study of blood T cell repertoires in COVID-19. Recruits, aged roughly 18 to 95 years, lived in approximately 26 US areas. Participants' own reports of clinical history determined their cohort assignment. Cohort 3 recovery required two negative PCRs, clearance, or symptom resolution. In the original processing: For nucleated cells, counts were estimated from reference gene primer amplification. TCRdb's table, derived via immunoSEQ multiplex PCR, lists solely in-frame clones and lacks some. The DNA was the basis for D and trimming; V, J and clone size are from that table. The table includes just over 300,000 clones, 75% to 90% detected once. The receptor comes from a woman in her forties who had recovered from COVID-19. Sequencing was done on a sample of PBMCs or T cells enriched from blood (not recorded which).

The CDR3 region is CASSLNLATSEQFF. The CDR3 DNA sequence: TGCGCCAGCAGCCTAAACCTTGCGACTAGTGAGCAGTTCTTC. The chain combines TRBV4-3 with TRBJ2-1; D is perhaps TRBD2 (6 bases). Deletions cut 4 bases from V and 9 bases from J, with 16 bases between. CDR3 size: 14 residues. The germline gives CDR1 LGHNA, CDR2 YSLEER.